Listed below are T cell receptor beta chains from one sample, sequenced in a study of T cell responses to AZD1222 COVID-19 vaccine. TCRdb keeps only in-frame clones here, not all; method: immunoSEQ multiplex PCR. Of about 130,000 clones in the sample, more than 85% are singletons; the top ten hold approximately 2%. This specimen consisted of peripheral blood, obtained 28 days after the second AZD1222 dose. These receptors all come from an adult who received the AZD1222 COVID-19 vaccine. The conserved cysteine and the conserved F or W are not part of the CDR3 here. Fields, in order: V gene, CDR3 protein.

V gene: TRBV10-3
CDR3 protein: AISELGLARTGELF

V gene: TRBV9
CDR3 protein: ASSVGTSGENEQF

V gene: TRBV21-1
CDR3 protein: ASSKGQGSSGNTIY

V gene: TRBV10-3
CDR3 protein: AISEWGASSGNTIY

V gene: TRBV19
CDR3 protein: ASRTSDREGSEAF

V gene: TRBV6-2/TRBV6-3
CDR3 protein: ASSTTGRAGNTIY

V gene: TRBV19
CDR3 protein: ASSIGGGAEAF

V gene: TRBV5-6
CDR3 protein: ASSPTSYNEQF

V gene: TRBV15
CDR3 protein: ATSRAPSGLYGYT

V gene: TRBV5-1
CDR3 protein: ASSFFPGTADADTQY

V gene: TRBV18
CDR3 protein: ASSRGDLPFQETQY

V gene: TRBV11-2
CDR3 protein: ASSLGPLTGEEKLF

V gene: TRBV29-1
CDR3 protein: SVIGTGMNTEAF

V gene: TRBV30
CDR3 protein: AWSVRGGPEAF

V gene: TRBV3-1/TRBV3-2
CDR3 protein: ASSQGGFGYT

V gene: TRBV25-1
CDR3 protein: ASSEYKLGGYYGYT

V gene: TRBV4-1
CDR3 protein: ASSQDRFGARATNEKLF

V gene: TRBV5-6
CDR3 protein: ASSIGDFGNTIY

V gene: TRBV27
CDR3 protein: ASSLGVGGGTQY

V gene: TRBV3-1/TRBV3-2
CDR3 protein: ASSQGGAGYGYT

V gene: TRBV19
CDR3 protein: ASSAKTPSSYNEQF

V gene: TRBV4-1
CDR3 protein: ASSSTPRTNTEAF

V gene: TRBV5-1
CDR3 protein: ASSLADQGYAVYT

V gene: TRBV2
CDR3 protein: ASSGGLKTGELF

V gene: TRBV6-4
CDR3 protein: ASSLEGGSNNEQF

V gene: TRBV3-1/TRBV3-2
CDR3 protein: ASSQVGQHQETQY

V gene: TRBV21-1
CDR3 protein: ASSISGLIGNTGELF

V gene: TRBV25-1
CDR3 protein: ASSEPYYGYT

V gene: TRBV7-2
CDR3 protein: ASSSQWGANVLT

V gene: TRBV7-9
CDR3 protein: ASSSSSGTRHSYT

V gene: TRBV6-2/TRBV6-3
CDR3 protein: ASSRQGPPEAF

V gene: TRBV30
CDR3 protein: AGEGHFSGNTIY

V gene: TRBV7-9
CDR3 protein: ASSLGAGLAKNIQY

V gene: TRBV25-1
CDR3 protein: ASSPTRDTNTGELF

V gene: TRBV7-9
CDR3 protein: AAPGGYNEQF

V gene: TRBV7-2
CDR3 protein: ASSSHGRGANTEAF

V gene: TRBV12-1
CDR3 protein: ASSCAPPIHLPRADPNYGYT

V gene: TRBV3-1/TRBV3-2
CDR3 protein: ASSLGGNTIY